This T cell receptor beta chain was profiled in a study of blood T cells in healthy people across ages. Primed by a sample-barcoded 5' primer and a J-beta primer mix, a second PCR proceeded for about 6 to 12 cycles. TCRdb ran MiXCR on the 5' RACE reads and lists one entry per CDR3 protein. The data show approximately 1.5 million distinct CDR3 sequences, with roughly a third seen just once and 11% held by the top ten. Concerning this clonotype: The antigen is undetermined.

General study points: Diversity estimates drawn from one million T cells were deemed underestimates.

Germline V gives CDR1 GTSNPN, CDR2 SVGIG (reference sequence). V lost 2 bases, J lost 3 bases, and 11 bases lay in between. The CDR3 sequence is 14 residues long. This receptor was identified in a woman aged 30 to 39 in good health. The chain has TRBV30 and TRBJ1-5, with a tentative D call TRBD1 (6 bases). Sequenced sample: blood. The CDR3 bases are TGTGCCTGGAGTCAAGGACAGATCAATCAGCCCCAGCATTTT. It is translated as CAWSQGQINQPQHF.